The 13 T cell receptor beta chains presented below share a single source sample, sequenced in a study of blood T cell repertoires in COVID-19. The method was immunoSEQ multiplex PCR; TCRdb's version includes in-frame clones alone and lacks a portion of them. The sample comprises some 140,000 clones, roughly 78% of which are singletons, and approximately 3.6% rests with the top ten. Sequencing was done on a sample of peripheral blood. The receptors originated from a man in his 60s with acute or convalescent COVID-19.

The CDR3 nucleotides are TGTGCCTGGAAGAGGGACAGGGTTCGACTAGCGGGGAATGAGCAGTTCTTC. Protein: CAWKRDRVRLAGNEQFF. The chain uses TRBV30 and TRBJ2-1, with 11 bases aligning to TRBD2. The CDR3 consists of 17 residues. J was trimmed by 7 bases and V by 4 bases; bases with no gene match: 15. Germline-derived CDR1 and CDR2 are GTSNPN and SVGIG (reference sequence). Full variable domain (remainder filled in from reference TRBV30 and TRBJ2-1): SQTIHQWPATLVQPVGSPLSLECTVEGTSNPNLYWYRQAAGRGLQLLFYSVGIGQISSEVPQNLSASRPQDRQFILSSKKLLLSDSGFYLCAWKRDRVRLAGNEQFFGPGTRLTVL.

The CDR3 sequence is CSVAGPEVNYGYTF. The CDR3, as DNA: TGCAGCGTCGCGGGCCCCGAAGTTAACTATGGCTACACCTTC. The V and J genes are TRBV29-1 and TRBJ1-2, with D uncertain. The V end lost 6 bases, the J end lost 1 base, and 15 bases lay between the germline ends. The CDR3 totals 14 residues. The V gene's germline CDR1 is SQVTM and CDR2 ANQGSEA.

The V and J genes are TRBV11-2 and TRBJ2-5; 7 nucleotides align to TRBD1. V was clipped by 1 base and J by 5 bases; unmatched bases: 4. The CDR3 loop spans 14 amino acids. The germline V gene has CDR1 SGHAT and CDR2 FQNNGV. This CDR3 is CASSLGGQQETQYF. CDR3 nucleotide sequence: TGTGCCAGCAGCTTAGGGGGACAGCAGGAGACCCAGTACTTC.

The genes are TRBV30 and TRBJ2-6, with D possibly being TRBD1 (5 bases). V lost 1 base, J lost 0 bases, and 7 bases lay in between. The CDR3 is 15 residues long. Germline CDR1 and CDR2: GTSNPN and SVGIG (reference sequence). The CDR3 spells CAWSGRGSGANVLTF. The CDR3 DNA is TGTGCCTGGAGTGGAAGGGGCTCTGGGGCCAACGTCCTGACTTTC.

The J gene is TRBJ2-1, the V gene TRBV27; the D gene is possibly TRBD2 (5 bases). The CDR3 length is 17 residues. Trimming removed 0 bases from V and 1 base from J, with 13 bases in between. Germline V gene lookup returns CDR1 MNHEY and CDR2 SMNVEV (reference sequence). The CDR3 DNA reads as TGTGCCAGCAGTTTATCGGTAGCCGGGGTTTCCTACAATGAGCAGTTCTTC. It translates to CASSLSVAGVSYNEQFF.

This clone has only a few counts. The genes are TRBV28 and TRBJ1-1; weak D call: TRBD1 (6 bases). Germline V lookup: CDR1 MDHEN, CDR2 SYDVKM. This CDR3 is built from 14 residues. The V and J ends lost 7 bases and 2 bases respectively, with 14 bases between them. The CDR3 DNA follows: TGTGCCAGCACCCCGGGGGGGGCAAACACTGAAGCTTTCTTT. This gives the protein CASTPGGANTEAFF. Complete variable domain (other parts from reference TRBV28 and TRBJ1-1): DVKVTQSSRYLVKRTGEKVFLECVQDMDHENMFWYRQDPGLGLRLIYFSYDVKMKEKGDIPEGYSVSREKKERFSLILESASTNQTSMYLCASTPGGANTEAFFGQGTRLTVV.

This chain connects TRBV30 to TRBJ2-3; the match to TRBD2 covers 15 bases. The CDR3 totals 16 residues. V was clipped by 2 bases and J by 3 bases; unmatched bases: 3. The germline CDR1 and CDR2 sequences are GTSNPN and SVGIG (reference sequence). Here the CDR3 reads CAWSPGLAGGTDTQYF. The CDR3 bases are TGTGCCTGGAGTCCGGGACTAGCGGGAGGTACAGATACGCAGTATTTT.

The genes are TRBV27 and TRBJ1-4; TRBD1 matches at 10 bases. Trimming cost V 5 bases and J 8 bases; bases outside gene matches: 5. This CDR3 spans 14 amino acids. Germline V gene lookup returns CDR1 MNHEY and CDR2 SMNVEV (reference sequence). This chain's CDR3 is CASSMTGGLEKLFF. As DNA, the CDR3 is TGTGCCAGCAGTATGACAGGGGGCTTAGAAAAACTGTTTTTT.

This clone came up a few times. The genes are TRBV5-1 and TRBJ2-3; D perhaps matches TRBD1 (6 bases). Per germline, CDR1 SGHRS and CDR2 YFSETQ. Trimming cost V 3 bases and J 2 bases, with 22 bases left between them. The CDR3 loop spans 18 amino acids. CDR3 residues: CASSSHFPGTISTDTQYF. The DNA for the CDR3 is TGCGCCAGCAGCTCTCATTTCCCCGGGACAATATCCACAGATACGCAGTATTTT. Complete variable domain (other parts from reference TRBV5-1 and TRBJ2-3): KAGVTQTPRYLIKTRGQQVTLSCSPISGHRSVSWYQQTPGQGLQFLFEYFSETQRNKGNFPGRFSGRQFSNSRSEMNVSTLELGDSALYLCASSSHFPGTISTDTQYFGPGTRLTVL.

This chain uses TRBV30 with TRBJ1-6; no reliable D call. The CDR3 is made up of 12 amino acids. Trimming stripped 1 base from V and 7 bases from J, with 5 bases between. Germline CDR1 reads GTSNPN; CDR2 reads SVGIG (reference sequence). Here the CDR3 reads CAWSAGNSPLHF. The CDR3 DNA reads TGTGCCTGGAGTGCAGGAAATTCACCCCTCCACTTT.

This chain links TRBV27 with TRBJ2-1, with TRBD1 matching 11 bases. J gave up 1 base and V 8 bases, and 1 base lay outside the gene matches. The CDR3 has 14 amino acids. Looked up from germline, CDR1 is MNHEY and CDR2 is SMNVEV (reference sequence). The CDR3 region is CASGQGASYNEQFF. For the CDR3, the DNA is TGTGCCAGCGGACAGGGGGCGTCCTACAATGAGCAGTTCTTC.

The V gene is TRBV2, the J gene TRBJ1-5; D is undetermined. Germline-derived CDR1 and CDR2 are SNHLY and FYNNEI. This CDR3 comprises 14 residues. Trimming shortened V by 1 base and J by 6 bases, and 10 bases separated the two germline ends. Here the CDR3 DNA reads TGTGCCAGCAGTGAAGGATTCCGGGTTCAGCCCCAGCATTTT. Its translation is CASSEGFRVQPQHF.

The chain links TRBV29-1 to TRBJ2-3; 7 bases match TRBD2. Germline V CDR1 and CDR2: SQVTM, ANQGSEA. This CDR3 has 13 residues. Written as DNA, the CDR3 is TGCAGTGCGAGCGGGGAGGGCCCAGATACGCAGTATTTT. Protein sequence: CSASGEGPDTQYF.